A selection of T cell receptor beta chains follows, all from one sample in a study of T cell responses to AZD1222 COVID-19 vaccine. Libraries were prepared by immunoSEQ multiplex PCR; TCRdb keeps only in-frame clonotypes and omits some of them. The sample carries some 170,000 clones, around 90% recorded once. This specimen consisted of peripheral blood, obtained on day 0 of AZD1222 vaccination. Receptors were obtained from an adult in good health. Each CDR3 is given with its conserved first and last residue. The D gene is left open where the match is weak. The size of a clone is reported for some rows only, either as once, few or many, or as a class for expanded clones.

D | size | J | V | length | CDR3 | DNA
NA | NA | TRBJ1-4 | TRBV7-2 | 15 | CASSRERGPSEKLFF | TGTGCCAGCAGCCGGGAGCGGGGACCTAGTGAAAAACTGTTTTTT
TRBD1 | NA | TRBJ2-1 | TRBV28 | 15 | CASSLGQGNYNEQFF | TGTGCCAGCAGTTTAGGACAGGGCAACTACAATGAGCAGTTCTTC
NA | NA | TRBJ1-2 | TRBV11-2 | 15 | CASSLVGGLNYGYTF | TGTGCCAGCAGCTTAGTCGGGGGTCTAAACTATGGCTACACCTTC
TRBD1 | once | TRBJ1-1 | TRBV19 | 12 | CASGQGAMMAFF | TGTGCCAGTGGACAGGGGGCGATGATGGCTTTCTTT
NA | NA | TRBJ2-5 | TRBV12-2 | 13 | CASRRRGGETQYF | TGTGCAAGTCGTCGAAGGGGTGGGGAGACCCAGTACTTC
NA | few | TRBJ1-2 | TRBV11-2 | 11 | CASSATLGYTF | TGTGCCAGCAGCGCCACCCTCGGCTACACCTTC
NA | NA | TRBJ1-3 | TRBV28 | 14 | CASSPVSSGNTIYF | TGTGCCAGCAGCCCAGTGAGCTCTGGAAACACCATATATTTT
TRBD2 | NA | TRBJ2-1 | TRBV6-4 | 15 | CASSDSTSGGAGQFF | TGTGCCAGCAGTGACTCGACCAGCGGGGGGGCCGGGCAGTTCTTC
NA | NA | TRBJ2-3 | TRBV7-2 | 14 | CASSLQTPTDTQYF | TGTGCCAGCAGCTTACAGACTCCCACAGATACGCAGTATTTT
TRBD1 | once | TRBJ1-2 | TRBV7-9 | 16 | CASSLAHEQGLHGYTF | TGTGCCAGCAGCTTAGCACATGAACAGGGGTTACATGGCTACACCTTC
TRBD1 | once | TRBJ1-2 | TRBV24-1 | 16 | CATSEAGTGGNYGYTF | TGTGCCACCAGTGAGGCCGGGACAGGGGGCAACTATGGCTACACCTTC
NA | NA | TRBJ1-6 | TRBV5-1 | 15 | CASSEPVSYNSPLHF | TGCGCCAGCAGCGAACCGGTCTCCTATAATTCACCCCTCCACTTT
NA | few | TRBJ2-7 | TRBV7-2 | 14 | CASSLKARVYEQYF | TGTGCCAGCAGCTTAAAGGCCAGGGTCTACGAGCAGTACTTC
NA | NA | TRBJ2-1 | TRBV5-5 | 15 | CASSPWELSYNEQFF | TGTGCCAGCAGCCCATGGGAGTTATCCTACAATGAGCAGTTCTTC
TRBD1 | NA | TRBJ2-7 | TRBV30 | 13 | CAWSASRRGEQYF | TGTGCCTGGAGTGCCTCACGCAGGGGGGAGCAGTACTTC
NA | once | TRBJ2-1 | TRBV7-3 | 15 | CASSPRGPGRDEQFF | TGTGCCAGCAGCCCTAGGGGACCGGGCCGTGATGAGCAGTTCTTC
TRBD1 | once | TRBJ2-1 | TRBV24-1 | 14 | CATSDRTGVNEQFF | TGTGCCACCAGTGATAGGACAGGGGTCAATGAGCAGTTCTTC
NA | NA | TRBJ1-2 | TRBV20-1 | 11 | CSVWGENGYTF | TGCAGCGTCTGGGGGGAGAACGGCTACACCTTC
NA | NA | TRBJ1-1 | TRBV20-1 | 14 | CSASDPGRAAEAFF | TGCAGTGCTAGTGACCCCGGTCGGGCGGCTGAAGCTTTCTTT
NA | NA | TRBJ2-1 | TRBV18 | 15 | CASSQSSNSYNEQFF | TGTGCCAGCTCTCAGAGTTCGAACTCCTACAATGAGCAGTTCTTC
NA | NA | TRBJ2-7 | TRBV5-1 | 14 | CASSLYQGSYEQYF | TGCGCCAGCAGCTTGTACCAGGGTAGCTACGAGCAGTACTTC
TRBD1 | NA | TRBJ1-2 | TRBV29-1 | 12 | CSVAGGIDGYTF | TGCAGCGTTGCAGGGGGGATCGATGGCTACACCTTC
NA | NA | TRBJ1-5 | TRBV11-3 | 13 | CASSRERNQPQHF | TGTGCCAGCAGCAGGGAGCGGAATCAGCCCCAGCATTTT
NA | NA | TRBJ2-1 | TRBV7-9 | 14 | CASSLAQVDNEQFF | TGTGCCAGCAGCTTAGCGCAAGTCGACAATGAGCAGTTCTTC
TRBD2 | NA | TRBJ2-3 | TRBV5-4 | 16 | CASSPGTSGSRNTQYF | TGTGCCAGCAGCCCGGGGACTAGCGGGAGTAGGAATACGCAGTATTTT
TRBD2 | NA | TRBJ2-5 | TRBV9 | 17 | CASSPGLAGGYQETQYF | TGTGCCAGCAGCCCGGGACTAGCGGGGGGATACCAAGAGACCCAGTACTTC
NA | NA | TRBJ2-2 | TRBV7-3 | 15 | CASSPTEGYPGELFF | TGTGCCAGCAGCCCGACCGAGGGCTATCCCGGGGAGCTGTTTTTT
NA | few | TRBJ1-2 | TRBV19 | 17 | CASRFGAGLNLNYGYTF | TGTGCCAGTAGATTCGGGGCAGGCCTAAATCTCAACTATGGCTACACCTTC
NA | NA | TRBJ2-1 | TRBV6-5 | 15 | CASSYEGAADNEQFF | TGTGCCAGCAGTTATGAGGGCGCGGCGGACAATGAGCAGTTCTTC
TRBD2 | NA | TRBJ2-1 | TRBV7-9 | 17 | CASSNHGTSGIYNEQFF | TGTGCCAGCAGCAACCACGGGACTAGCGGAATTTACAATGAGCAGTTCTTC
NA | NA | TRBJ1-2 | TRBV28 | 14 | CASSRMTLAYGYTF | TGTGCCAGCAGTCGGATGACCCTAGCATATGGCTACACCTTC
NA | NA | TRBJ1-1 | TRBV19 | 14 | CASSKRQLNTEAFF | TGTGCCAGTAGTAAGCGGCAATTGAACACTGAAGCTTTCTTT
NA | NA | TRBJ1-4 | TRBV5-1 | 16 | CASSLGTGSGYEKLFF | TGCGCCAGCAGCCTCGGGACGGGATCGGGTTACGAAAAACTGTTTTTT
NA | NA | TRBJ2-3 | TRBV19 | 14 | CASSTVPATDTQYF | TGTGCCAGTAGTACCGTCCCGGCAACAGATACGCAGTATTTT
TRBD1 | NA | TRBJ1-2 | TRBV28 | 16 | CASSPLGQGRNYGYTF | TGTGCCAGCAGTCCACTCGGACAGGGCCGTAACTATGGCTACACCTTC
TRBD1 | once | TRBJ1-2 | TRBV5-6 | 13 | CASSLRQGGGYTF | TGTGCCAGCAGCCTCCGACAGGGTGGTGGCTACACCTTC
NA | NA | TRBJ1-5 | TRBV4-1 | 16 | CASSQEQGYGNQPQHF | TGCGCCAGCAGCCAAGAACAGGGTTACGGCAATCAGCCCCAGCATTTT